This T cell receptor (beta chain) was recorded in a study of blood T cell repertoires in COVID-19. Study background: Sites in the United States, Italy and Spain provided acute and convalescent COVID-19 samples. From T cells, B-cell-depleted T cells, or PBMCs came the material, which was cDNA or gDNA.

The authors' processing: Scientists estimated how many nucleated cells there were by amplifying reference gene primers. Profiled with immunoSEQ multiplex PCR; TCRdb holds only in-frame clones, not every one. V, J and clone size are taken as reported in that table, and D and trimming were inferred from the DNA itself. The table shows 95,000 to 120,000 clones, with over 75% occurring only once. Trimming removed 6 bases at V and 4 bases at J, with 15 bases between. The CDR3 loop spans 14 amino acids. Germline-derived CDR1 and CDR2 are MNHEY and SVGEGT. V and J are TRBV6-2 or TRBV6-3 and TRBJ1-1, with unresolved D. Input material: peripheral blood. The TCR was taken from a human donor in a cohort sampled during active COVID-19. The chain's CDR3 is CASRPPRIGTEAFF. In DNA form, the CDR3 reads TGTGCCAGCAGACCTCCTAGGATAGGCACTGAAGCTTTCTTT.